Listed below are T cell receptor beta chains from one sample, sequenced in a study of CD4 T cells in relation to SARS-CoV-2 and coronaviruses. These receptors have no known antigen. Libraries were prepared by immunoSEQ multiplex PCR; TCRdb keeps only in-frame clonotypes and omits some of them. The data contain 20,000 to 25,000 clones, 70% to 85% of them singletons. Sequenced sample: CD4+ T cells from PBMCs, cultured in vitro. These TCRs come from a human donor in good health. Each CDR3 is given without its conserved first and last residue.

v_gene | CDR3aa
TRBV11-2 | ASSPYTEAF
TRBV19 | ASSLQGASTNEKLF
TRBV29-1 | SVGPGGVGEKLF
TRBV6-2/TRBV6-3 | ASSPRQATEQPQH
TRBV11-2 | ASSLERVLYEQY
TRBV12-3/TRBV12-4 | ASSKFRQPQH
TRBV9 | ASSPPGQGAGAF
TRBV10-1 | ASSESTGKETQY
TRBV27 | ASSPRTGRNSPLH
TRBV19 | ASSSPGRRGAQH
TRBV18 | ASSPPHSRTGYGYT
TRBV9 | ASSVDGSQGSYGYT
TRBV30 | AWGTGYGYT
TRBV6-1 | ASSASGTSGGGNEQF
TRBV29-1 | SVEVNSSGNTIY
TRBV4-1 | ASSQWDRGDRELF
TRBV19 | ASSIGLAGVYFYEQY
TRBV27 | ASSWDRRTTDTQY
TRBV5-1 | ASSLLGRNTGELF
TRBV4-1 | ASSQAVSSYNEQF